These T cell receptor beta chains were read from a single sample in a study of chemoradiotherapy in HPV16-positive cancers. The assay was immunoSEQ multiplex PCR, and TCRdb's table has in-frame clones only and misses some. The table lists fewer than 20,000 clones, nearly 80% of them singletons. Sampling took place from a patient who underwent chemoradiotherapy. Receptor source: a human donor with HPV-associated anogenital cancer. CDR3s include the opening cysteine and the closing phenylalanine or tryptophan. D genes are given only for firm matches. Only part of the rows carry a size: once, few, many, or a class if the clone is expanded.

size: NA; J: TRBJ2-7; V: TRBV9; length: 13; D: TRBD2; CDR3: CASSASGGYEQYF; DNA: TGTGCCAGCAGCGCTAGCGGGGGTTACGAGCAGTACTTC
size: NA; J: TRBJ1-1; V: TRBV7-2; length: 16; D: NA; CDR3: CASSSQQGRLNTEAFF; DNA: TGTGCCAGCAGCTCTCAACAGGGAAGGCTGAACACTGAAGCTTTCTTT
size: NA; J: TRBJ2-1; V: TRBV20-1; length: 11; D: NA; CDR3: CSARLTNEQFF; DNA: TGCAGTGCTAGACTGACCAATGAGCAGTTCTTC
size: NA; J: TRBJ2-7; V: TRBV28; length: 13; D: TRBD2; CDR3: CASTFGGAREQYF; DNA: TGTGCCAGCACCTTCGGGGGGGCGAGGGAGCAGTACTTC
size: NA; J: TRBJ2-3; V: TRBV15; length: 13; D: NA; CDR3: CATSRDLTDTQYF; DNA: TGTGCCACCAGCAGGGACCTCACAGATACGCAGTATTTT
size: medium-sized; J: TRBJ1-1; V: TRBV7-9; length: 16; D: TRBD1; CDR3: CASSPPGQGKNTEAFF; DNA: TGTGCCAGCAGCCCGCCGGGACAGGGGAAGAACACTGAAGCTTTCTTT
size: NA; J: TRBJ1-3; V: TRBV27; length: 16; D: TRBD1; CDR3: CASSPWDRDTGNTIYF; DNA: TGTGCCAGCAGTCCATGGGACAGGGACACTGGAAACACCATATATTTT
size: NA; J: TRBJ1-3; V: TRBV7-8; length: 14; D: NA; CDR3: CASSLWSSGNTIYF; DNA: TGTGCCAGCAGCTTATGGTCCTCTGGAAACACCATATATTTT
size: NA; J: TRBJ2-3; V: TRBV30; length: 14; D: NA; CDR3: CAWSLGGLSDTQYF; DNA: TGTGCCTGGAGTCTTGGAGGGCTGTCGGATACGCAGTATTTT
size: few; J: TRBJ2-5; V: TRBV7-7; length: 15; D: TRBD1; CDR3: CASSLGQGLGETQYF; DNA: TGTGCTAGCAGCCTTGGACAGGGCCTGGGAGAGACCCAGTACTTC
size: once; J: TRBJ1-2; V: TRBV2; length: 14; D: NA; CDR3: CASSEQSGNYGYTF; DNA: TGTGCCAGCAGTGAGCAGTCAGGGAACTATGGCTACACCTTC
size: NA; J: TRBJ2-1; V: TRBV5-6; length: 13; D: TRBD2; CDR3: CASSEGTSDEQFF; DNA: TGTGCCAGCAGCGAGGGGACTAGCGACGAGCAGTTCTTC
size: NA; J: TRBJ1-6; V: TRBV28; length: 16; D: NA; CDR3: CASSLAGSSYNSPLHF; DNA: TGTGCCAGCAGTTTAGCAGGTAGCTCCTATAATTCACCCCTCCACTTT
size: NA; J: TRBJ1-2; V: TRBV7-9; length: 14; D: TRBD1; CDR3: CASSRGQGWYGYTF; DNA: TGTGCCAGCAGCCGTGGACAGGGGTGGTATGGCTACACCTTC
size: once; J: TRBJ1-1; V: TRBV5-4; length: 14; D: NA; CDR3: CASSPSRGRTEAFF; DNA: TGTGCCAGCAGCCCAAGCCGGGGGCGCACTGAAGCTTTCTTT
size: NA; J: TRBJ2-1; V: TRBV9; length: 15; D: NA; CDR3: CASSPHDSTYNEQFF; DNA: TGTGCCAGCAGCCCGCACGACTCGACCTACAATGAGCAGTTCTTC
size: NA; J: TRBJ1-3; V: TRBV19; length: 18; D: TRBD1; CDR3: CASIGDRGDSLSGNTIYF; DNA: TGTGCCAGTATCGGGGACAGGGGTGACTCTCTCTCTGGAAACACCATATATTTT
size: NA; J: TRBJ2-7; V: TRBV29-1; length: 13; D: NA; CDR3: CSVGTRGSYEQYF; DNA: TGCAGCGTTGGAACCAGGGGTTCCTACGAGCAGTACTTC
size: NA; J: TRBJ1-1; V: TRBV5-1; length: 14; D: NA; CDR3: CASSLVSGSPEAFF; DNA: TGCGCCAGCAGCTTGGTCTCGGGGTCACCTGAAGCTTTCTTT
size: NA; J: TRBJ1-2; V: TRBV28; length: 18; D: TRBD1; CDR3: CASSSKFTRDRGNYGYTF; DNA: TGTGCCAGCAGTTCCAAATTCACTCGGGACAGGGGCAACTATGGCTACACCTTC
size: NA; J: TRBJ2-7; V: TRBV5-8; length: 12; D: NA; CDR3: CASSLDTYEQYF; DNA: TGTGCCAGCAGCTTGGACACGTACGAGCAGTACTTC
size: NA; J: TRBJ1-6; V: TRBV7-3; length: 15; D: NA; CDR3: CASSLTFGGNSPLHF; DNA: TGTGCCAGCAGCTTAACGTTCGGGGGTAATTCACCCCTCCACTTT
size: NA; J: TRBJ2-2; V: TRBV5-1; length: 14; D: NA; CDR3: CASSSLTNTGELFF; DNA: TGCGCCAGCAGCTCACTAACGAACACCGGGGAGCTGTTTTTT
size: NA; J: TRBJ2-5; V: TRBV5-1; length: 17; D: NA; CDR3: CASSLGVGRGGKETQYF; DNA: TGCGCCAGCAGCTTGGGGGTCGGAAGGGGCGGTAAAGAGACCCAGTACTTC
size: once; J: TRBJ1-1; V: TRBV5-6; length: 17; D: NA; CDR3: CASSLAYFPEEDTEAFF; DNA: TGTGCCAGCAGCTTGGCCTATTTTCCGGAGGAGGACACTGAAGCTTTCTTT
size: NA; J: TRBJ2-3; V: TRBV21-1; length: 16; D: NA; CDR3: CASSKRNGLVTDTQYF; DNA: TGTGCCAGCAGCAAAAGGAATGGACTAGTCACAGATACGCAGTATTTT
size: NA; J: TRBJ1-1; V: TRBV7-2; length: 12; D: NA; CDR3: CASTRRLQEAFF; DNA: TGTGCCAGCACCCGTCGTCTCCAGGAAGCTTTCTTT
size: once; J: TRBJ1-4; V: TRBV6-5; length: 14; D: NA; CDR3: CASSYRGANEKLFF; DNA: TGTGCCAGCAGTTACAGGGGGGCTAATGAAAAACTGTTTTTT
size: NA; J: TRBJ2-3; V: TRBV13; length: 15; D: TRBD2; CDR3: CASSLWAGDQDTQYF; DNA: TGTGCCAGCAGCTTATGGGCGGGGGACCAGGATACGCAGTATTTT
size: NA; J: TRBJ2-7; V: TRBV27; length: 16; D: NA; CDR3: CASSPGPIPTLYEQYF; DNA: TGTGCCAGCAGTCCCGGACCCATCCCCACCCTCTACGAGCAGTACTTC
size: NA; J: TRBJ1-4; V: TRBV4-2; length: 16; D: NA; CDR3: CASSHNQGATNEKLFF; DNA: TGTGCCAGCAGCCACAATCAGGGAGCAACTAATGAAAAACTGTTTTTT
size: NA; J: TRBJ2-5; V: TRBV5-1; length: 11; D: NA; CDR3: CASSSQETQYF; DNA: TGCGCCAGCAGCTCCCAAGAGACCCAGTACTTC
size: NA; J: TRBJ2-1; V: TRBV27; length: 14; D: NA; CDR3: CASSLGGIYNEQFF; DNA: TGTGCCAGCAGTTTAGGCGGGATCTACAATGAGCAGTTCTTC
size: once; J: TRBJ1-1; V: TRBV7-6; length: 13; D: NA; CDR3: CASSLRLNTEAFF; DNA: TGTGCCAGCAGCTTACGACTTAACACTGAAGCTTTCTTT
size: NA; J: TRBJ1-1; V: TRBV5-4; length: 16; D: TRBD1; CDR3: CASSLGSNRGNVRAFF; DNA: TGTGCCAGCAGCTTGGGTTCTAACAGGGGGAACGTTAGAGCTTTCTTT
size: NA; J: TRBJ1-1; V: TRBV19; length: 12; D: NA; CDR3: CASSPGPYEAFF; DNA: TGTGCCAGTAGCCCAGGACCGTATGAAGCTTTCTTT
size: once; J: TRBJ2-1; V: TRBV27; length: 14; D: TRBD1; CDR3: CASSLDRGLNEQFF; DNA: TGTGCCAGCAGTCTTGACAGGGGGCTAAATGAGCAGTTCTTC
size: NA; J: TRBJ2-2; V: TRBV5-3; length: 18; D: TRBD2; CDR3: CARSPTGLAGPNTGELFF; DNA: TGTGCCAGAAGCCCGACGGGACTAGCGGGGCCGAACACCGGGGAGCTGTTTTTT
size: NA; J: TRBJ2-7; V: TRBV2; length: 13; D: NA; CDR3: CASMGTHIYEQYF; DNA: TGTGCCAGCATGGGGACACACATCTACGAGCAGTACTTC
size: NA; J: TRBJ2-5; V: TRBV15; length: 19; D: NA; CDR3: CATSRANTLLAGVQETQYF; DNA: TGTGCCACCAGCAGAGCCAACACCCTACTAGCTGGGGTCCAAGAGACCCAGTACTTC
size: NA; J: TRBJ2-3; V: TRBV7-2; length: 15; D: TRBD2; CDR3: CASSLFSAGTDTQYF; DNA: TGTGCCAGCAGCTTATTTTCAGCGGGGACAGATACGCAGTATTTT
size: few; J: TRBJ1-2; V: TRBV27; length: 13; D: NA; CDR3: CASSFKGYGGYTF; DNA: TGTGCCAGCAGTTTCAAGGGGTACGGTGGCTACACCTTC
size: NA; J: TRBJ2-7; V: TRBV19; length: 15; D: NA; CDR3: CASSIGLQSPYEQYF; DNA: TGTGCCAGTAGTATAGGTTTACAGAGTCCCTACGAGCAGTACTTC
size: NA; J: TRBJ2-7; V: TRBV4-1; length: 14; D: TRBD1; CDR3: CASSPGQGFYEQYF; DNA: TGCGCCAGCAGTCCGGGACAGGGGTTCTACGAGCAGTACTTC
size: NA; J: TRBJ1-3; V: TRBV6-5; length: 14; D: TRBD1; CDR3: CASIRDSSGNTIYF; DNA: TGTGCCAGCATTCGGGACAGCTCTGGAAACACCATATATTTT
size: NA; J: TRBJ1-2; V: TRBV6-1; length: 13; D: TRBD1; CDR3: CASRQPGQYGYTF; DNA: TGTGCCAGCAGGCAACCGGGACAGTATGGCTACACCTTC
size: NA; J: TRBJ1-1; V: TRBV5-8; length: 15; D: TRBD1; CDR3: CASSLLDRGWTEAFF; DNA: TGTGCCAGCAGCTTATTGGACAGGGGATGGACTGAAGCTTTCTTT
size: few; J: TRBJ2-7; V: TRBV2; length: 13; D: TRBD1; CDR3: CASGRQGLYEQYF; DNA: TGTGCCAGCGGTAGACAGGGTCTATACGAGCAGTACTTC
size: NA; J: TRBJ2-1; V: TRBV7-8; length: 16; D: TRBD1; CDR3: CASSTRDRGWYNEQFF; DNA: TGTGCCAGCAGCACAAGGGACAGGGGGTGGTACAATGAGCAGTTCTTC
size: NA; J: TRBJ2-1; V: TRBV7-8; length: 14; D: NA; CDR3: CASSLGLINNEQFF; DNA: TGTGCCAGCAGCTTAGGACTGATAAACAATGAGCAGTTCTTC
size: few; J: TRBJ2-7; V: TRBV19; length: 15; D: TRBD2; CDR3: CASRGTSGGFYEQYF; DNA: TGTGCCAGTAGGGGGACTAGCGGGGGCTTCTACGAGCAGTACTTC
size: NA; J: TRBJ2-7; V: TRBV7-2; length: 16; D: NA; CDR3: CASSLGPGPSSYEQYF; DNA: TGTGCCAGCAGCTTAGGGCCAGGTCCAAGCTCCTACGAGCAGTACTTC
size: few; J: TRBJ2-7; V: TRBV9; length: 14; D: TRBD1; CDR3: CASSVEPGGYEQYF; DNA: TGTGCCAGCAGCGTAGAGCCAGGGGGCTACGAGCAGTACTTC